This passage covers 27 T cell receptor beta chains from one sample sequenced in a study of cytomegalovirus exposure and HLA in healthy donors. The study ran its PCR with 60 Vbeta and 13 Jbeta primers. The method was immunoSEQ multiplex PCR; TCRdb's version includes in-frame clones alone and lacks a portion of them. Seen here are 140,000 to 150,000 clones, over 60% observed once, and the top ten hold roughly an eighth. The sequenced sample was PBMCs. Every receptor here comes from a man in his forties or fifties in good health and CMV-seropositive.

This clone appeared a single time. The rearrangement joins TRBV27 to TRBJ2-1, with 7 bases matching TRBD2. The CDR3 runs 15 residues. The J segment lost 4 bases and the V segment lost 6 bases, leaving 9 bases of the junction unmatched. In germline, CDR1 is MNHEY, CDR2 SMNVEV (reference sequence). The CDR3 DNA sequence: TGTGCCAGCAGCCCCAACGGGAGGCTTTACAATGAGCAGTTCTTC. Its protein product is CASSPNGRLYNEQFF.

This CDR3 reads CASSTDTTGSTQYF. CDR3 nucleotide sequence: TGTGCCAGTAGTACCGACACTACAGGGAGTACGCAGTATTTT. The chain recombines TRBV19 with TRBJ2-3, with D perhaps TRBD1 (6 bases). The CDR3 is 14 amino acids. Between the trimmed V and J ends, which lost 4 bases and 8 bases, there was a span of 16 bases. CDR1 and CDR2 from the germline V gene are LNHDA and SQIVND (reference sequence).

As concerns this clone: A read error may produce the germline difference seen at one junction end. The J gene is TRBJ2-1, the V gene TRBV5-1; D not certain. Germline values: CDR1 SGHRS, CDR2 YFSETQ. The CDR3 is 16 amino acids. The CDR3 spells CASSLATLTMVNEQFF. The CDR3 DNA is TGCGCCAGCAGTTTGGCTACCCTAACCATGGTAAATGAGCAGTTCTTC.

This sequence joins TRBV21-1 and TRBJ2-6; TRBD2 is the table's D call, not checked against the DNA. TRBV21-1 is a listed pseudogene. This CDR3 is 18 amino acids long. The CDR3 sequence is CASPLTRSDLFGANVLTF. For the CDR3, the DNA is TGTGCCAGCCCACTGACTAGGAGCGACCTATTCGGGGCCAACGTCCTGACTTTC.

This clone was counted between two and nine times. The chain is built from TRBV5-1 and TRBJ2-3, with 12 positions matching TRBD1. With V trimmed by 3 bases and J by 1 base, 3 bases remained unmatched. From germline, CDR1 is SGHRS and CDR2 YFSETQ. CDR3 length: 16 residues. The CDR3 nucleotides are TGCGCCAGCAGCTCCCGGGACAGGGGGCGCACAGATACGCAGTATTTT. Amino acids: CASSSRDRGRTDTQYF.

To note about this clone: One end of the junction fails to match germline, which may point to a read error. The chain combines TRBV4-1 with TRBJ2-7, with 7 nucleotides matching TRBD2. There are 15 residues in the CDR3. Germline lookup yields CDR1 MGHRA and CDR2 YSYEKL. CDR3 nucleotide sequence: TGTGCCAGCAGCTTAGACCGCGGGAGTCTTTACGAGCAGTACTTC. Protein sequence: CASSLDRGSLYEQYF.

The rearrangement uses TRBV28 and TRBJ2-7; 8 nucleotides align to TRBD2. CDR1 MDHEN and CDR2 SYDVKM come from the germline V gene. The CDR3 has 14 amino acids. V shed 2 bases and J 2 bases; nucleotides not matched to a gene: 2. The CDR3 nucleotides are TGTGCCAGCAGTTTAATTAGCGGGGCCTACGAGCAGTACTTC. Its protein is CASSLISGAYEQYF.

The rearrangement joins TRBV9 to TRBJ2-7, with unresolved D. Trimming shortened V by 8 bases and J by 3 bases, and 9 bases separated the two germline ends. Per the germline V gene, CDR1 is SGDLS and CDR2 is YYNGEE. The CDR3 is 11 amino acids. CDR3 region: CARSSNYEQYF. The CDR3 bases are TGTGCCAGGTCTAGTAACTACGAGCAGTACTTC.

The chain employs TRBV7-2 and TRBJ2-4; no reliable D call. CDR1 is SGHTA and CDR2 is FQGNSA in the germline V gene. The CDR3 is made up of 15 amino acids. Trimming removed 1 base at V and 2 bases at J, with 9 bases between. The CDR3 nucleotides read TGTGCCAGCAGCTTAGAGCCTGTGCCCAAAAACATTCAGTACTTC. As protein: CASSLEPVPKNIQYF.

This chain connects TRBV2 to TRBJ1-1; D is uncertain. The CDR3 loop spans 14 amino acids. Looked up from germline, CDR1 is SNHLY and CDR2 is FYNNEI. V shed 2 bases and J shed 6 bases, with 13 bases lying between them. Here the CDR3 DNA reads TGTGCCAGCAGTGAATATGAGGGAACCCCTGAAGCTTTCTTT. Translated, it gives CASSEYEGTPEAFF.

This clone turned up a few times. The CDR3 protein is CASSLDRGSLYEQYF. CDR3 DNA sequence: TGTGCCAGCAGCTTAGACCGCGGGAGTCTTTACGAGCAGTACTTC. The chain is built from TRBV4-2 and TRBJ2-7; TRBD2 matches 7 bases. CDR1 LGHNA and CDR2 YNFKEQ come from the germline V gene. The CDR3 runs 15 residues. The V segment lost 5 bases and the J segment 4 bases; nucleotides outside the gene matches: 11.

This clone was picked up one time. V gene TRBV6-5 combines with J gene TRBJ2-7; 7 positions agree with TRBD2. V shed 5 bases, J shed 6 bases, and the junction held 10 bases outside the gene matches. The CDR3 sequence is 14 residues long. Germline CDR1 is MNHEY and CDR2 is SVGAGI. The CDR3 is CASSSLGGVSEQYF. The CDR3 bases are TGTGCCAGCAGTAGCCTTGGGGGGGTCTCCGAGCAGTACTTC.

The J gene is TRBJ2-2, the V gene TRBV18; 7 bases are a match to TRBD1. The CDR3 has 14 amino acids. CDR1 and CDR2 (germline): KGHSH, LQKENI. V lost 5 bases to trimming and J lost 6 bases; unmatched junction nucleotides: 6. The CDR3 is CASSLDRSAGELFF. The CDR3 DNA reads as TGTGCCAGCTCATTGGACAGGAGTGCCGGGGAGCTGTTTTTT.

The CDR3 loop reads CSVAPTGEQFF. DNA for the CDR3: TGCAGCGTTGCGCCCACGGGGGAGCAGTTCTTC. The chain joins TRBV29-1 to TRBJ2-1; D possibly corresponds to TRBD2 (5 bases). V lost 4 bases and J lost 10, with 11 bases in between. The germline CDR1 and CDR2 sequences are SQVTM and ANQGSEA. CDR3 length: 11 residues.

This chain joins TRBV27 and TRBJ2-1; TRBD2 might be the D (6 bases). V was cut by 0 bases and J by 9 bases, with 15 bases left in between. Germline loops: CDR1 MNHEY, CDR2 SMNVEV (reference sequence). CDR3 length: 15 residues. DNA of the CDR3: TGTGCCAGCAGTTTATCGATCGGGAGCGGTACTGAGCAGTTCTTC. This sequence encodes CASSLSIGSGTEQFF.

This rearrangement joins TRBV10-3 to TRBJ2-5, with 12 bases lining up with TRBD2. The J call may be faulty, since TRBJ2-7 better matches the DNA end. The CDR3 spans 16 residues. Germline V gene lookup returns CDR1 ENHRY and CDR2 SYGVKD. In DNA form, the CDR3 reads TGTGCCATCAGTGGGGCGACTAGCGGGAGTAACTACGAGCAGTACTTC. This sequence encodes CAISGATSGSNYEQYF.

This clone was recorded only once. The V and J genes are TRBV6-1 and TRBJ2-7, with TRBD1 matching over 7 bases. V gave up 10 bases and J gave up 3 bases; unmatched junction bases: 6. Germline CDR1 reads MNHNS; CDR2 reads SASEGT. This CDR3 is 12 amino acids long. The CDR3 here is CATCPGGYEQYF. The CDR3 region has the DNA TGTGCCACCTGTCCAGGGGGCTACGAGCAGTACTTC.

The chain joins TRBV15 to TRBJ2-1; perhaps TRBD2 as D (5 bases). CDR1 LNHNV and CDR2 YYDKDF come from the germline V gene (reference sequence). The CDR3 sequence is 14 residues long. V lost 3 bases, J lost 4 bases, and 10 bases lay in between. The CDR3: CATSSPRGYNEQFF. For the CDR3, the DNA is TGTGCCACCAGCAGTCCTCGCGGGTACAATGAGCAGTTCTTC.

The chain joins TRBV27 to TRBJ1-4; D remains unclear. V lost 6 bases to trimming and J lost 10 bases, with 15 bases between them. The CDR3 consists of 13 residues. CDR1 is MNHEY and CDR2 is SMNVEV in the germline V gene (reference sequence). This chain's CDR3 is CASRPGDEGKLFF. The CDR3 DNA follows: TGTGCCAGCAGACCCGGAGACGAGGGAAAACTGTTTTTT.

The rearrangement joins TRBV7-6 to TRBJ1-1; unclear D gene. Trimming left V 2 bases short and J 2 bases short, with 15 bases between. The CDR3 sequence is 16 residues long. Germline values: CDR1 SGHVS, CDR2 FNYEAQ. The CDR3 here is CASSLYGKEHNTEAFF. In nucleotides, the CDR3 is TGTGCCAGCAGCTTATATGGCAAGGAGCATAACACTGAAGCTTTCTTT.

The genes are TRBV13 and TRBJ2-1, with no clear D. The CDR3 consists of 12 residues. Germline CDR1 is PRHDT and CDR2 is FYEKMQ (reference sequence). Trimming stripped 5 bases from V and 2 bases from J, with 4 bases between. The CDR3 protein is CASSHTYNEQFF. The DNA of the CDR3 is TGTGCCAGCAGCCACACCTACAATGAGCAGTTCTTC.

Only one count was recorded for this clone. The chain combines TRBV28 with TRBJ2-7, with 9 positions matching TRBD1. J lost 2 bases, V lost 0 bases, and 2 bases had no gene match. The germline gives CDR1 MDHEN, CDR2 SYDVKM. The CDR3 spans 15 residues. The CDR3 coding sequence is TGTGCCAGCAGTTTATGGGGGGACAGGGCCTACGAGCAGTACTTC. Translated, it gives CASSLWGDRAYEQYF.

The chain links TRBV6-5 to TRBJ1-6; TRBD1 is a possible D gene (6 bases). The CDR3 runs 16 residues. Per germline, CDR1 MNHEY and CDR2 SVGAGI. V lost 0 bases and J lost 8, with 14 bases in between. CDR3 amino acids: CASSYSKTGSDSPLHF. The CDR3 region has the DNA TGTGCCAGCAGTTACTCCAAGACAGGTTCAGATTCACCCCTCCACTTT.

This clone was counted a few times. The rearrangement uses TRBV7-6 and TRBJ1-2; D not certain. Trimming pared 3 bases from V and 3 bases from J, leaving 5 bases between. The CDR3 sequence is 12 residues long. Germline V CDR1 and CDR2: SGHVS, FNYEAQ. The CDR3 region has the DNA TGTGCCAGCAGCTTGGGAGACTATGGCTACACCTTC. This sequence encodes CASSLGDYGYTF.

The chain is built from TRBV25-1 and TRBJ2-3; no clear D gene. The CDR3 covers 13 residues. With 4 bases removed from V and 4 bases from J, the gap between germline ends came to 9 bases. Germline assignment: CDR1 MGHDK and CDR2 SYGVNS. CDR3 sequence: CASSGQTADTQYF. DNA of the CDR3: TGTGCCAGCAGTGGCCAGACTGCAGATACGCAGTATTTT.

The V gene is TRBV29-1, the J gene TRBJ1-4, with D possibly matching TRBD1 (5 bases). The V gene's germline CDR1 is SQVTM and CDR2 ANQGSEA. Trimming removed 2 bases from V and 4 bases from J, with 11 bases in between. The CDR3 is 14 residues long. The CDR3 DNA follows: TGCAGCGTTGAAACCCAACAGGTTAATGAAAAACTGTTTTTT. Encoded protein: CSVETQQVNEKLFF.

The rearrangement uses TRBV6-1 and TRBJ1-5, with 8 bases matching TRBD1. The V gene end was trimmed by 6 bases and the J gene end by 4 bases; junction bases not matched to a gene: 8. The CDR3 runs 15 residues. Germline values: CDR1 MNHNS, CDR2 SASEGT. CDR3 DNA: TGTGCCAGCAGGAGGGACAGGACCCTTAATCAGCCCCAGCATTTT. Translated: CASRRDRTLNQPQHF.